The 3 T cell receptor beta chains presented below share a single source sample, sequenced in a study of long-term antiretroviral therapy in people with HIV. Samples were assayed with immunoSEQ v3.0 at survey level. TCRdb keeps only in-frame clones here, not all; method: immunoSEQ multiplex PCR. The sample has roughly 20,000 clones, under 85% seen once. The sample consisted of unsorted PBMCs, taken 2.3 years after starting antiretroviral therapy. Every receptor here comes from a woman aged 40 to 50 with HIV.

A single count supports this clone. This chain connects TRBV6-5 to TRBJ1-2, with a tentative D call TRBD1 (5 bases). CDR1 is MNHEY, CDR2 SVGAGI, per germline. The V and J ends lost 0 bases and 8 bases respectively, with 13 bases between them. There are 14 residues in the CDR3. CDR3 nucleotide sequence: TGTGCCAGCAGTTACTCGGCAGGGAAGGGGGGCTACACCTTC. This gives the protein CASSYSAGKGGYTF.

This chain uses TRBV6-1 with TRBJ2-3; D gene ambiguous. This CDR3 region has 15 residues. Trimming removed 1 base at V and 2 bases at J, with 10 bases between. Germline values: CDR1 MNHNS, CDR2 SASEGT. CDR3 loop: CASSEVEGYTDTQYF. The CDR3 DNA reads as TGTGCCAGCAGTGAAGTCGAAGGATACACAGATACGCAGTATTTT.

V and J are TRBV27 and TRBJ1-3, with D perhaps TRBD1 (5 bases). The CDR3 length is 14 residues. The ends were cut back, 5 bases at V and 4 bases at J, with 12 bases in the middle. Germline V gene sequence: CDR1 MNHEY, CDR2 SMNVEV (reference sequence). The CDR3 sequence: CASSLLAGGNTIYF. CDR3 DNA sequence: TGTGCCAGCAGTCTCCTGGCAGGGGGAAACACCATATATTTT.